The clone carrying this TCR beta chain has at least ten counts. This sample was included in a study of molecular identifiers for immune sequencing clone quantification. TCRdb fed the PCR reads into MiXCR, producing one record per CDR3 protein. The data hold 300,000 to 350,000 distinct CDR3 sequences, with about 20% observed a single time. V was trimmed by 3 bases and J by 3 bases, leaving 12 bases between them. Germline V gene data show CDR1 as MDHEN and CDR2 as SYDVKM. The length of the CDR3 is 14 residues. This TCR was recovered from a human donor in good health. Some libraries in this study had Jurkat cell RNA spiked in. The sequenced sample was naive CD8+ T cells from blood, with Jurkat cell RNA spiked in. Subset reported: FACS-sorted CD8+CD4-CCR7+CD45RA+ naive T cells. V is TRBV28 and J is TRBJ2-7; possible D gene TRBD1, 5 bases. For the CDR3, the DNA is TGTGCCAGCAGTTTCGGCAGGGTCCTCTACGAGCAGTACTTC. It yields the protein CASSFGRVLYEQYF.